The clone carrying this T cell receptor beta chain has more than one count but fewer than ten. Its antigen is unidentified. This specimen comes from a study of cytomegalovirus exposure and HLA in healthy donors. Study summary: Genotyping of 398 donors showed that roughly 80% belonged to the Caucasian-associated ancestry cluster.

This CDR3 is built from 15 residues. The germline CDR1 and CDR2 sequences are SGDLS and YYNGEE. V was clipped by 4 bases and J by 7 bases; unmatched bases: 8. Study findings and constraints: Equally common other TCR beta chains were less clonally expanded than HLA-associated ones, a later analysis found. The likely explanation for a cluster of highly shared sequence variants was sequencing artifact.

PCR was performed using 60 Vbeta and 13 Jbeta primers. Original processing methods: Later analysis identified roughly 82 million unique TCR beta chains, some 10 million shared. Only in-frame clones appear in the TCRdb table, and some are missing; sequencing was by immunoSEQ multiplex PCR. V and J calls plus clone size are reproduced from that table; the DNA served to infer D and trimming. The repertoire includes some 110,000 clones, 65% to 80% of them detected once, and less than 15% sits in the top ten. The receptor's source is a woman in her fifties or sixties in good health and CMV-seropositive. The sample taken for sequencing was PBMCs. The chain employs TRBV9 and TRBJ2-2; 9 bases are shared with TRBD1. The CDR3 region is CASSPLQGASGELFF. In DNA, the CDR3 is TGTGCCAGCAGCCCGTTACAGGGGGCGAGCGGGGAGCTGTTTTTT.